Presented here are 20 T cell receptor beta chains from one specimen sequenced in a study of OX40 agonist ivuxolimab in advanced cancers. Sequenced by immunoSEQ multiplex PCR; TCRdb stores in-frame clones only, minus some. Here the sample spans 50,000 to 75,000 clones, around 87% being singletons. Specimen: CD4+ or CD8+ T cells sorted from blood, collected in a trial of the OX40 agonist ivuxolimab. These receptors were obtained from an adult with an advanced solid tumor such as melanoma, head and neck, liver or kidney cancer.

This CDR3 is CASTDRAEANYGYTF. The CDR3 DNA sequence: TGTGCCAGTACGGACAGGGCAGAAGCTAACTATGGCTACACCTTC. The rearrangement links TRBV19 to TRBJ1-2, with TRBD1 matching 8 bases. V shed 7 bases, J shed 0 bases, and the junction held 7 bases outside the gene matches. The CDR3 length is 15 residues. Germline V gene data show CDR1 as LNHDA and CDR2 as SQIVND (reference sequence).

Only a few counts were recorded for this clone. V gene TRBV2 combines with J gene TRBJ1-5, with D unclear. CDR1 SNHLY and CDR2 FYNNEI come from the germline V gene. V was trimmed by 3 bases and J by 2 bases, leaving 11 bases between them. CDR3 length equals 15 residues. In nucleotides, the CDR3 is TGTGCCAGCAGTGAGAACCCGGGTGGCAATCAGCCCCAGCATTTT. It specifies CASSENPGGNQPQHF.

J is TRBJ2-2 and V is TRBV30; TRBD1 matches at 8 bases. The CDR3 runs 15 residues. Germline CDR1 reads GTSNPN; CDR2 reads SVGIG (reference sequence). After removal of 2 bases from V and 6 bases from J, the junction contained 8 bases not matched to a gene. DNA for the CDR3: TGTGCCTGGAGTATGTGGCAGGGGGCTCCCGGGGAGCTGTTTTTT. Protein: CAWSMWQGAPGELFF.

This clone appeared once. This sequence joins TRBV27 and TRBJ1-2; D remains ambiguous. The CDR3 length is 12 residues. Looked up from germline, CDR1 is MNHEY and CDR2 is SMNVEV (reference sequence). Between the trimmed V and J ends, which lost 3 bases and 4 bases, there was a span of 6 bases. This CDR3 is CASSLRGYGYTF. Written as DNA, the CDR3 is TGTGCCAGCAGTTTGCGGGGCTATGGCTACACCTTC.

Written as DNA, the CDR3 is TGTGCCAGCAGCCGGATCGGGACAGAAAAACTGTTTTTT. This sequence encodes CASSRIGTEKLFF. The chain is built from TRBV7-9 and TRBJ1-4, with D perhaps matching TRBD1 (6 bases). Germline V gene lookup returns CDR1 SEHNR and CDR2 FQNEAQ (reference sequence). The ends were cut back, 5 bases at V and 8 bases at J, with 12 bases in the middle. The CDR3 consists of 13 residues.

The chain couples TRBV5-4 to TRBJ1-6; 10 nucleotides align to TRBD1. CDR1 is SGHNT and CDR2 is YYREEE in the germline V gene (reference sequence). CDR3 length equals 17 residues. The ends lost 5 bases at V and 1 base at J; junction bases unmatched: 6. CDR3 coding DNA: TGTGCCAGCAGGCAGACAGGGGGCACGTCCTATAATTCACCCCTCCACTTT. Translated, it gives CASRQTGGTSYNSPLHF.

The chain couples TRBV6-5 to TRBJ2-1; D is ambiguous. From germline, CDR1 is MNHEY and CDR2 SVGAGI. Trimming pared 4 bases from V and 2 bases from J, leaving 9 bases between. CDR3 length: 14 amino acids. This CDR3 is CASSFSLPYNEQFF. The CDR3 bases are TGTGCCAGCAGTTTTTCCCTCCCCTACAATGAGCAGTTCTTC.

The chain joins TRBV14 to TRBJ2-7; 7 nucleotides line up with TRBD1. Germline lookup yields CDR1 SGHDN and CDR2 FVKESK. The CDR3 spans 15 residues. The junction had 10 bases not matched to a gene; V was cut back by 4 bases and J by 4 bases. The CDR3 is CASSLNRGRAYEQYF. CDR3 bases: TGTGCCAGCAGCCTTAACAGGGGACGCGCGTACGAGCAGTACTTC.

This chain joins TRBV7-6 and TRBJ2-7, with D possibly being TRBD2 (5 bases). The CDR3 spans 13 residues. CDR1 is SGHVS, CDR2 FNYEAQ, per germline. Deletions cut 5 bases from V and 3 bases from J, with 11 bases between. CDR3 sequence: CASSHGNFYEQYF. The CDR3 coding sequence is TGTGCCAGCAGCCACGGGAACTTCTACGAGCAGTACTTC.

This clone occurred a few times. V and J are TRBV18 and TRBJ1-5, with D uncertain. Germline assignment: CDR1 KGHSH and CDR2 LQKENI. The ends were cut back, 3 bases at V and 6 bases at J, with 9 bases in the middle. The CDR3 contains 13 residues. DNA of the CDR3: TGTGCCAGCTCACCGAGGGCCAGTCAGCCCCAGCATTTT. This sequence encodes CASSPRASQPQHF.

This clone was seen just once. This chain uses TRBV9 with TRBJ2-5; unclear D gene. The germline V gene encodes CDR1 SGDLS and CDR2 YYNGEE. V was pared by 3 bases and J by 5 bases, with 14 bases between. There are 14 residues in the CDR3. The CDR3 DNA reads TGTGCCAGCAGCGCCACTCAGAGTTCGGAGACCCAGTACTTC. Amino acids: CASSATQSSETQYF.

The V call is TRBV11-2, the J call TRBJ1-2, with 7 bases that match TRBD1. The CDR3 covers 15 residues. The junction had 8 bases not matched to a gene; V was cut back by 3 bases and J by 4 bases. The germline V gene encodes CDR1 SGHAT and CDR2 FQNNGV. Written as DNA, the CDR3 is TGTGCCAGCAGCTTCTCAGGGGGGTCAGGCTATGGCTACACCTTC. Residues: CASSFSGGSGYGYTF.

This chain links TRBV19 with TRBJ1-6, with TRBD1 matching over 11 bases. V lost 4 bases and J lost 10; bases outside the gene matches: 3. This CDR3 has 14 residues. Germline CDR1 and CDR2: LNHDA and SQIVND (reference sequence). The CDR3 DNA reads as TGTGCCAGTAGTAGGGACAGGGGGGACTCACCCCTCCACTTT. Its translation: CASSRDRGDSPLHF.

The chain uses TRBV11-2 and TRBJ2-1, with a possible D match to TRBD1 (6 bases). The CDR3 is made up of 17 amino acids. Trimming removed 5 bases at V and 0 bases at J, with 17 bases between. Per germline, CDR1 SGHAT and CDR2 FQNNGV. The DNA of the CDR3 is TGTGCCAGCAGCAACCCCCCCACAGGGCGCTCCTACAATGAGCAGTTCTTC. This sequence encodes CASSNPPTGRSYNEQFF.

The chain links TRBV6-1 to TRBJ1-2; possibly TRBD1 for D (5 bases). V lost 5 bases and J lost 4, with 11 bases in between. Looked up from germline, CDR1 is MNHNS and CDR2 is SASEGT. This CDR3 is 13 amino acids long. In DNA, the CDR3 is TGTGCCAGCAGTCCCCCCGGGGGCTATGGCTACACCTTC. Protein sequence: CASSPPGGYGYTF.

This clone was seen once. This sequence joins TRBV5-1 and TRBJ2-6, with 10 bases aligning to TRBD2. After removal of 1 base from V and 3 bases from J, the junction contained 4 bases not matched to a gene. CDR1 SGHRS and CDR2 YFSETQ come from the germline V gene. The CDR3 sequence is 17 residues long. CDR3 protein: CASSLSPSGGGANVLTF. The DNA of the CDR3 is TGCGCCAGCAGCTTGTCGCCTAGCGGGGGTGGGGCCAACGTCCTGACTTTC.

V and J are TRBV2 and TRBJ2-6; D is unresolved. Germline V gives CDR1 SNHLY, CDR2 FYNNEI. The V gene lost 2 bases and the J gene lost 0 bases, with 5 bases spanning the gap. The CDR3 covers 15 residues. The CDR3 spells CASSENPSGANVLTF. The CDR3 DNA follows: TGTGCCAGCAGTGAAAATCCCTCTGGGGCCAACGTCCTGACTTTC.

The chain joins TRBV5-4 to TRBJ2-5; D is uncertain. The J call could be wrong; TRBJ2-7 is a better fit for the DNA end. Per germline, CDR1 SGHNT and CDR2 YYREEE (reference sequence). The CDR3 is made up of 13 amino acids. The DNA of the CDR3 is TGTGCCAGCACCCCGCCTAGTTCCTACGAGCAGTACTTC. Translating it yields CASTPPSSYEQYF.

V and J are TRBV9 and TRBJ2-7; TRBD1 matches at 9 bases. The CDR3 is 16 amino acids. Trimming removed 10 bases from V and 4 bases from J; junction bases left unmatched: 18. Germline CDR1 is SGDLS and CDR2 is YYNGEE. CDR3 in amino acids: CAGLRAFGTGMYEQYF. The CDR3 nucleotides read TGTGCCGGGCTCCGTGCTTTTGGGACAGGGATGTACGAGCAGTACTTC.

The count of this clone is one. J is TRBJ1-1 and V is TRBV4-1, with D maybe TRBD1 (5 bases). V was clipped by 1 base and J by 3 bases, with 12 bases between them. Germline-derived CDR1 and CDR2 are MGHRA and YSYEKL. The CDR3 runs to 15 residues. Written as DNA, the CDR3 is TGCGCCAGCAGCCAAGTCGGGACCCTGTACACTGAAGCTTTCTTT. Protein product: CASSQVGTLYTEAFF.